The 28 T cell receptor beta chains below were found in one sample sequenced in a study of control samples from healthy donors and cancer patients. Only in-frame clones appear in the TCRdb table, and some are missing; sequencing was by immunoSEQ multiplex PCR. The sample has over 150,000 clones; around 87% are singletons. The specimen was blood. Receptor source: a woman aged 45 to 65 in good health.

This chain joins TRBV4-1 and TRBJ1-4; no reliable D call. The germline CDR1 and CDR2 sequences are MGHRA and YSYEKL. The CDR3 is made up of 16 amino acids. Trimming took off 4 bases at V and 1 base at J, with 13 bases between the two ends. CDR3: CASSPFGWGTNEKLFF. The CDR3 DNA follows: TGCGCCAGCAGCCCCTTTGGCTGGGGAACTAATGAAAAACTGTTTTTT.

The chain couples TRBV7-9 to TRBJ2-2, with D unresolved. CDR1 is SEHNR and CDR2 is FQNEAQ in the germline V gene (reference sequence). CDR3 length: 15 amino acids. Trimming took off 2 bases at V and 3 bases at J, with 10 bases between the two ends. CDR3 amino acids: CASSLSSGYTGELFF. The CDR3 DNA sequence: TGTGCCAGCAGCTTATCTTCTGGGTACACCGGGGAGCTGTTTTTT.

This clone was detected only a few times. This chain joins TRBV27 and TRBJ1-1, with D tentatively TRBD1 (5 bases). The CDR3 is 13 amino acids. Trimming cost V 5 bases and J 5 bases, with 12 bases left between them. Germline V gene data show CDR1 as MNHEY and CDR2 as SMNVEV (reference sequence). DNA for the CDR3: TGTGCCAGCAGTACTCCAGGGAGTACTGAAGCTTTCTTT. It translates to CASSTPGSTEAFF.

The J gene is TRBJ1-2, the V gene TRBV3-1 (or the pseudogene TRBV3-2), with D possibly being TRBD1 (5 bases). Germline CDR1 reads LGHDT; CDR2 reads YNNKEL (reference sequence). The CDR3 has 17 residues. Trimming removed 6 bases from V and 7 bases from J, with 27 bases in between. In nucleotides, the CDR3 is TGTGCCAGCAGGGAGAGAGGACGGATGGGGACGGGGGGTGGCTACACCTTC. Translating gives CASRERGRMGTGGGYTF.

This clone was detected only once. The CDR3 sequence: CASSTRQSEAFF. The CDR3 DNA is TGTGCCAGCAGCACGCGACAGTCTGAAGCTTTCTTT. This rearrangement joins TRBV11-3 to TRBJ1-1, with TRBD1 as a possible D gene (5 bases). The germline V gene encodes CDR1 SGHNT and CDR2 YENEEA. V was pared by 5 bases and J by 6 bases, with 10 bases between. The CDR3 covers 12 residues.

J is TRBJ1-2 and V is TRBV28; weak D call: TRBD1 (5 bases). The length of the CDR3 is 14 residues. V lost 4 bases, J lost 4 bases, and 13 bases lay in between. Germline V lookup: CDR1 MDHEN, CDR2 SYDVKM. DNA of the CDR3: TGTGCCAGCAGTTCAGGGTTAACCGTCTATGGCTACACCTTC. Its protein product is CASSSGLTVYGYTF.

The chain has TRBV11-3 and TRBJ1-1, with D uncertain. V was shortened by 2 bases and J by 4 bases, with 8 bases between the two germline ends. This CDR3 region has 13 residues. Per germline, CDR1 SGHNT and CDR2 YENEEA. This CDR3 is CASSLFPGTEAFF. CDR3 nucleotide sequence: TGTGCCAGCAGCTTATTTCCGGGCACTGAAGCTTTCTTT.

V usage is TRBV7-2 and J usage is TRBJ2-3; no reliable D call. The CDR3 is made up of 12 amino acids. Deletions cut 5 bases from V and 2 bases from J, with 5 bases between. Germline V gene data show CDR1 as SGHTA and CDR2 as FQGNSA. The CDR3 nucleotides read TGTGCCAGCAGCACTGACACAGATACGCAGTATTTT. Protein: CASSTDTDTQYF.

Details on this clone: Other DNA sequences in this sample translate to the same CDR3. This chain uses TRBV6-2 or TRBV6-3 with TRBJ1-4; D is unclear. Trimming stripped 4 bases from V and 6 bases from J, with 12 bases between. The CDR3 loop spans 14 amino acids. Germline V CDR1 and CDR2: MNHEY, SVGEGT. CDR3 nucleotide sequence: TGTGCCAGCAGTTCTCGACCCACCCATGAAAAACTGTTTTTT. Its protein product is CASSSRPTHEKLFF.

This chain uses TRBV28 with TRBJ1-5; D gene unclear. The CDR3 is 14 amino acids. CDR1 is MDHEN, CDR2 SYDVKM, per germline. The V gene lost 2 bases and the J gene lost 1 base, with 6 bases spanning the gap. CDR3 in DNA: TGTGCCAGCAGTTTAAGGGTGAGCAATCAGCCCCAGCATTTT. It specifies CASSLRVSNQPQHF.

The gene calls are TRBV3-1 (or the pseudogene TRBV3-2) and TRBJ2-7, with TRBD1 matching over 7 bases. V was clipped by 5 bases and J by 1 base; unmatched bases: 2. Looked up from germline, CDR1 is LGHDT and CDR2 is YNNKEL (reference sequence). This CDR3 region has 13 residues. The CDR3 here is CASSWTGSYEQYF. The CDR3 bases are TGTGCCAGCAGCTGGACAGGTTCCTACGAGCAGTACTTC.

The CDR3 DNA reads TGTGCCAGCAGCAAAGGGATCCGGCCGGGACAGGGTTTCGGGCAGTACTTC. Its translation is CASSKGIRPGQGFGQYF. The V gene is TRBV21-1, the J gene TRBJ2-7; the table assigns TRBD1, which was not confirmed against the DNA. TRBV21-1 is a recognized pseudogene. The CDR3 contains 17 residues.

This clone was observed once. The chain links TRBV2 to TRBJ1-1; 8 bases are a match to TRBD1. J was trimmed by 2 bases and V by 10 bases; bases with no gene match: 6. This CDR3 spans 13 amino acids. Germline CDR1 is SNHLY and CDR2 is FYNNEI. The CDR3 sequence is CATTTGANTEAFF. CDR3 nucleotide sequence: TGTGCCACGACGACAGGGGCTAACACTGAAGCTTTCTTT. Full variable domain (rest looked up from reference TRBV2 and TRBJ1-1): EPEVTQTPSHQVTQMGQEVILRCVPISNHLYFYWYRQILGQKVEFLVSFYNNEISEKSEIFDDQFSVERPDGSNFTLKIRSTKLEDSAMYFCATTTGANTEAFFGQGTRLTVV.

The rearrangement joins TRBV3-1 (or the pseudogene TRBV3-2) to TRBJ2-5, with D perhaps being TRBD1 or TRBD2 (5 bases each). V was trimmed by 0 bases and J by 4 bases, leaving 12 bases between them. Germline CDR1 LGHDT, CDR2 YNNKEL (reference sequence). The CDR3 sequence is 15 residues long. The CDR3 is CASSQDPAGRETQYF. The DNA of the CDR3 is TGTGCCAGCAGCCAAGATCCGGCAGGGAGAGAGACCCAGTACTTC.

The table lists this clone with a few counts. This chain links TRBV29-1 with TRBJ1-3; D is ambiguous. V was clipped by 1 base and J by 4 bases, with 17 bases between them. Looked up from germline, CDR1 is SQVTM and CDR2 is ANQGSEA. CDR3 length: 16 amino acids. The CDR3 sequence: CSVEGLIGSRGNTIYF. The CDR3 DNA sequence: TGCAGCGTTGAAGGTTTGATAGGGAGCAGGGGAAACACCATATATTTT.

The V gene is TRBV14, the J gene TRBJ1-1; 7 bases are a match to TRBD1. Trimming took 4 bases from V and 1 from J; bases not matched to a gene: 9. The CDR3 is made up of 16 amino acids. Looked up from germline, CDR1 is SGHDN and CDR2 is FVKESK. CDR3 nucleotide sequence: TGTGCCAGCAGCCCCCCGAGGGGGCAAAGGAACACTGAAGCTTTCTTT. It encodes CASSPPRGQRNTEAFF.

The J gene is TRBJ1-5, the V gene TRBV9; 11 nucleotides line up with TRBD1. The CDR3 loop spans 20 amino acids. With 3 bases clipped from V and 3 bases from J, the junction kept 17 bases outside the gene matches. The germline V gene encodes CDR1 SGDLS and CDR2 YYNGEE. This CDR3 reads CASSEPGTGGPDGFNQPQHF. CDR3 DNA: TGTGCCAGCAGCGAACCCGGGACAGGGGGGCCGGATGGCTTCAATCAGCCCCAGCATTTT.

This sequence joins TRBV11-2 and TRBJ1-5; perhaps TRBD1 as D (6 bases). Germline V gene data show CDR1 as SGHAT and CDR2 as FQNNGV. Trimming left V 0 bases short and J 0 bases short, with 6 bases between. The CDR3 runs to 15 residues. The CDR3 spells CASSLDRGSNQPQHF. The CDR3 coding sequence is TGTGCCAGCAGCTTAGACAGGGGTAGCAATCAGCCCCAGCATTTT.

This clone was counted once. Written as DNA, the CDR3 is TGTGCCAGCCCATCGCCCGGGGGGCAGGGGGCTACTGAAGCTTTCTTT. Translating gives CASPSPGGQGATEAFF. J is TRBJ1-1 and V is TRBV28, with TRBD1 matching over 8 bases. Germline trimming cut 8 bases from V and 5 bases from J; bases unmatched to any gene: 16. The CDR3 runs to 16 residues. The V gene's germline CDR1 is MDHEN and CDR2 SYDVKM. The variable domain in full, completed from reference TRBV28 and TRBJ1-1, reads DVKVTQSSRYLVKRTGEKVFLECVQDMDHENMFWYRQDPGLGLRLIYFSYDVKMKEKGDIPEGYSVSREKKERFSLILESASTNQTSMYLCASPSPGGQGATEAFFGQGTRLTVV.

This chain joins TRBV28 and TRBJ1-5; maybe TRBD1 (6 bases). Germline V gene sequence: CDR1 MDHEN, CDR2 SYDVKM. The V and J ends lost 4 bases and 4 bases respectively, with 17 bases between them. The CDR3 consists of 16 residues. The CDR3 nucleotides read TGTGCCAGCAGTTGGGCGGTGGACAGTCTTAATCAGCCCCAGCATTTT. It is translated as CASSWAVDSLNQPQHF. The full variable domain, in which reference TRBV28 and TRBJ1-5 provide the parts outside the CDR3, is DVKVTQSSRYLVKRTGEKVFLECVQDMDHENMFWYRQDPGLGLRLIYFSYDVKMKEKGDIPEGYSVSREKKERFSLILESASTNQTSMYLCASSWAVDSLNQPQHFGDGTRLSIL.

The V gene is TRBV19, the J gene TRBJ1-5, with 7 bases lining up with TRBD1. The length of the CDR3 is 13 residues. The germline gives CDR1 LNHDA, CDR2 SQIVND (reference sequence). With V trimmed by 3 bases and J by 5 bases, 1 base remained unmatched. This CDR3 is CASSITGDQPQHF. CDR3 nucleotide sequence: TGTGCCAGTAGTATCACAGGGGATCAGCCCCAGCATTTT.

This chain joins TRBV18 and TRBJ1-2; D might be TRBD1 (5 bases). Germline values: CDR1 KGHSH, CDR2 LQKENI. CDR3 size: 12 residues. The V and J ends lost 6 bases and 3 bases respectively, with 8 bases between them. CDR3 residues: CASSGLDYGYTF. CDR3 nucleotide sequence: TGTGCCAGCTCGGGACTGGACTATGGCTACACCTTC.

The genes are TRBV5-1 and TRBJ2-5; D may be TRBD2 (5 bases). Trimming pared 0 bases from V and 4 bases from J, leaving 13 bases between. In germline, CDR1 is SGHRS, CDR2 YFSETQ. This CDR3 spans 15 amino acids. CDR3: CASSLDIGKGETQYF. The CDR3 bases are TGCGCCAGCAGCTTGGATATCGGGAAGGGAGAGACCCAGTACTTC. Looking up the rest from reference TRBV5-1 and TRBJ2-5 gives the full variable domain: KAGVTQTPRYLIKTRGQQVTLSCSPISGHRSVSWYQQTPGQGLQFLFEYFSETQRNKGNFPGRFSGRQFSNSRSEMNVSTLELGDSALYLCASSLDIGKGETQYFGPGTRLLVL.

Here the CDR3 reads CASSQASSLAEAFF. CDR3 sequence (DNA): TGTGCCAGCAGCCAAGCATCCTCATTGGCTGAAGCTTTCTTT. The chain joins TRBV3-1 (or the pseudogene TRBV3-2) to TRBJ1-1; D unclear. Trimming removed 1 base at V and 6 bases at J, with 12 bases between. The CDR3 runs to 14 residues. Germline CDR1 is LGHDT and CDR2 is YNNKEL (reference sequence).

Only one count was recorded for this clone. The gene calls are TRBV27 and TRBJ1-1, with D possibly matching TRBD1 (6 bases). CDR3 length equals 13 residues. V was pared by 5 bases and J by 5 bases, with 12 bases between. Germline loops: CDR1 MNHEY, CDR2 SMNVEV (reference sequence). CDR3 DNA: TGTGCCAGCAGTCGCAAGGGGGGGACTGAAGCTTTCTTT. The encoded protein is CASSRKGGTEAFF.

The chain employs TRBV24-1 and TRBJ2-1; D might be TRBD1 (5 bases). Germline-derived CDR1 and CDR2 are KGHDR and SFDVKD. This CDR3 is built from 17 residues. Trimming removed 3 bases at V and 3 bases at J, with 17 bases between. Here the CDR3 reads CATSDPRTGDNYNEQFF. The CDR3 DNA sequence: TGTGCCACCAGTGATCCAAGAACAGGAGACAACTACAATGAGCAGTTCTTC.

The chain employs TRBV18 and TRBJ1-2; the D is unclear. Deletions cut 6 bases from V and 2 bases from J, with 4 bases between. Germline CDR1 KGHSH, CDR2 LQKENI. The CDR3 consists of 11 residues. The CDR3 nucleotides read TGTGCCAGCTCGGGAAACTATGGCTACACCTTC. This gives the protein CASSGNYGYTF. The full variable domain, rest sourced from reference TRBV18 and TRBJ1-2, is NAGVMQNPRHLVRRRGQEARLRCSPMKGHSHVYWYRQLPEEGLKFMVYLQKENIIDESGMPKERFSAEFPKEGPSILRIQQVVRGDSAAYFCASSGNYGYTFGSGTRLTVV.

This chain links TRBV27 with TRBJ1-3, with 11 positions matching TRBD1. V lost 5 bases to trimming and J lost 3 bases; unmatched junction nucleotides: 3. CDR1 and CDR2 from the germline V gene are MNHEY and SMNVEV (reference sequence). This CDR3 has 15 amino acids. CDR3 DNA sequence: TGTGCCAGCAGTGGACAGGGGGCCAATGGAAACACCATATATTTT. This codes for CASSGQGANGNTIYF.